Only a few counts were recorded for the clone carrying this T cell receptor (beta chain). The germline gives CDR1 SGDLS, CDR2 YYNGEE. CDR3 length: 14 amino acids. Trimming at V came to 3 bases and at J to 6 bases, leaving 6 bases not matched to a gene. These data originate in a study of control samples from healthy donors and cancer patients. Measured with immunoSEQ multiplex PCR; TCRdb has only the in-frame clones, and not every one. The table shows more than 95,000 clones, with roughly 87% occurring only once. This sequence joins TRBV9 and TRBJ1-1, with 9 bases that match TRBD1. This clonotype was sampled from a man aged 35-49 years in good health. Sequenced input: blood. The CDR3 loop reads CASSAGQGISEAFF. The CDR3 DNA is TGTGCCAGCAGCGCCGGACAGGGGATCTCTGAAGCTTTCTTT.